The 14 T cell receptor beta chains given below trace back to one sample, sequenced in a study of T cell repertoires in cytomegalovirus infection. MiXCR, run by TCRdb on the reads, gives a single entry per CDR3 protein. The repertoire has approximately 700,000 distinct CDR3 sequences, 35% of them found once; the top ten carry around 3%. The sample taken for sequencing was PBMCs. The receptors were sampled from a human donor in good health (CMV status not recorded). Some clones in this sample may be carry-over from other donors' samples.

The gene calls are TRBV4-2 and TRBJ1-4; TRBD1 matches at 8 bases. V shed 4 bases, J shed 8 bases, and the junction held 9 bases outside the gene matches. The CDR3 is 15 amino acids. Germline values: CDR1 LGHNA, CDR2 YNFKEQ. CDR3 residues: CASSPNGQGSEKLFF. CDR3 DNA sequence: TGTGCCAGCAGCCCCAACGGACAGGGAAGCGAAAAACTGTTTTTT.

The rearrangement joins TRBV19 to TRBJ2-1; D not certain. Trimming cost V 2 bases and J 8 bases, with 13 bases left between them. The CDR3 length is 14 residues. CDR1 is LNHDA and CDR2 is SQIVND in the germline V gene (reference sequence). CDR3 coding DNA: TGTGCCAGTAGTATACGGAATGTACGGGATGAGCAGTTCTTC. It encodes CASSIRNVRDEQFF.

This clonotype was detected a few times. In DNA, the CDR3 is TGTGCCAGCAGACCTATACCTACAGGGTTTAATGAAAAACTGTTTTTT. It is translated as CASRPIPTGFNEKLFF. The rearrangement links TRBV27 to TRBJ1-4; the D gene is possibly TRBD1 (6 bases). Germline lookup yields CDR1 MNHEY and CDR2 SMNVEV (reference sequence). Trimming shortened V by 6 bases and J by 4 bases, and 18 bases separated the two germline ends. The CDR3 length is 16 residues.

J is TRBJ2-2 and V is TRBV24-1; 7 bases match TRBD1. CDR1 and CDR2 (germline): KGHDR, SFDVKD. CDR3 length equals 17 residues. V lost 3 bases to trimming and J lost 2 bases; unmatched junction nucleotides: 8. Here the CDR3 DNA reads TGTGCCACCAGTGATCCCCGACAGGGTGCTAACACCGGGGAGCTGTTTTTT. Its translation: CATSDPRQGANTGELFF.

The genes are TRBV28 and TRBJ2-2; 8 bases are a match to TRBD2. CDR3 length: 13 residues. The V gene's germline CDR1 is MDHEN and CDR2 SYDVKM. The junction had 3 bases not matched to a gene; V was cut back by 5 bases and J by 7 bases. As DNA, the CDR3 is TGTGCCAGCAGTAGCGGGAGAATCGGGGAGCTGTTTTTT. Amino acids: CASSSGRIGELFF. Full variable domain (rest looked up from reference TRBV28 and TRBJ2-2): DVKVTQSSRYLVKRTGEKVFLECVQDMDHENMFWYRQDPGLGLRLIYFSYDVKMKEKGDIPEGYSVSREKKERFSLILESASTNQTSMYLCASSSGRIGELFFGEGSRLTVL.

This clonotype was recorded a few times. This chain connects TRBV14 to TRBJ2-1; TRBD1 aligns across 7 bases. Germline V gene sequence: CDR1 SGHDN, CDR2 FVKESK. Trimming removed 4 bases from V and 2 bases from J; junction bases left unmatched: 5. This CDR3 is 15 amino acids long. The CDR3 here is CASSRTGRTYNEQFF. Here the CDR3 DNA reads TGTGCCAGCAGCCGGACAGGCAGAACCTACAATGAGCAGTTCTTC.

V and J are TRBV27 and TRBJ2-3, with D tentatively TRBD2 (6 bases). Germline V gene lookup returns CDR1 MNHEY and CDR2 SMNVEV (reference sequence). V was pared by 3 bases and J by 4 bases, with 11 bases between. There are 14 residues in the CDR3. In DNA, the CDR3 is TGTGCCAGCAGTTTGCGCGGGGCGGCAGATACGCAGTATTTT. Its protein product is CASSLRGAADTQYF.

V usage is TRBV27 and J usage is TRBJ2-7, with TRBD2 identical over 10 bases. Germline V gene sequence: CDR1 MNHEY, CDR2 SMNVEV (reference sequence). V was clipped by 3 bases and J by 4 bases; unmatched bases: 9. The CDR3 length is 16 residues. CDR3 sequence: CASSFSGLAAVYEQYF. CDR3 in DNA: TGTGCCAGCAGTTTTTCAGGACTAGCGGCAGTTTACGAGCAGTACTTC.

This clonotype was counted between two and nine times. The chain employs TRBV5-5 and TRBJ1-6; maybe TRBD1 (5 bases). The V end was cut by 7 bases, the J end by 7 bases, with 12 bases between. Germline CDR1 and CDR2: SGHKS and YYEKEE (reference sequence). The CDR3 is 13 residues long. Written as DNA, the CDR3 is TGTGCCAGCGGGGACGCTTTCAATTCACCCCTCCACTTT. It is translated as CASGDAFNSPLHF.

This chain uses TRBV12-3 or TRBV12-4 with TRBJ1-1; 9 bases fit TRBD1. V lost 2 bases and J lost 6; bases outside the gene matches: 7. The CDR3 runs to 15 residues. The CDR3 is CASSLTTGGYSEAFF. The CDR3 nucleotides read TGTGCCAGCAGTTTAACAACAGGGGGCTATTCTGAAGCTTTCTTT.

This chain joins TRBV20-1 and TRBJ2-3; 9 bases match TRBD2. J lost 1 base, V lost 7 bases, and 6 bases had no gene match. Per germline, CDR1 DFQATT and CDR2 SNEGSKA (reference sequence). This CDR3 comprises 14 residues. CDR3 coding DNA: TGCAGTGTGGCGGTAGCGGGGGGCACAGATACGCAGTATTTT. It encodes CSVAVAGGTDTQYF.

The V gene is TRBV7-9, the J gene TRBJ1-5; D call uncertain. Trimming pared 8 bases from V and 2 bases from J, leaving 10 bases between. This CDR3 spans 13 amino acids. The germline V gene encodes CDR1 SEHNR and CDR2 FQNEAQ (reference sequence). The CDR3 region has the DNA TGTGCCAGCTCAGGCCCCGGCAATCAGCCCCAGCATTTT. Protein sequence: CASSGPGNQPQHF.

V and J are TRBV5-1 and TRBJ1-1; 7 bases match TRBD1. CDR3 length: 14 amino acids. Trimming removed 7 bases from V and 8 bases from J; junction bases left unmatched: 14. The V gene's germline CDR1 is SGHRS and CDR2 YFSETQ. The CDR3 reads CASVGTDYKKEAFF. The CDR3 DNA sequence: TGCGCCAGCGTTGGGACAGATTATAAAAAAGAAGCTTTCTTT.

The rearrangement joins TRBV3-1 to TRBJ2-7; D tentatively reads TRBD1 or TRBD2 (5 bases each). Trimming removed 4 bases at V and 2 bases at J, with 18 bases between. The length of the CDR3 is 16 residues. Germline V gene lookup returns CDR1 LGHDT and CDR2 YNNKEL (reference sequence). Here the CDR3 reads CASSRIPGPATYEQYF. DNA for the CDR3: TGTGCCAGCAGCCGCATTCCGGGACCAGCGACCTACGAGCAGTACTTC.